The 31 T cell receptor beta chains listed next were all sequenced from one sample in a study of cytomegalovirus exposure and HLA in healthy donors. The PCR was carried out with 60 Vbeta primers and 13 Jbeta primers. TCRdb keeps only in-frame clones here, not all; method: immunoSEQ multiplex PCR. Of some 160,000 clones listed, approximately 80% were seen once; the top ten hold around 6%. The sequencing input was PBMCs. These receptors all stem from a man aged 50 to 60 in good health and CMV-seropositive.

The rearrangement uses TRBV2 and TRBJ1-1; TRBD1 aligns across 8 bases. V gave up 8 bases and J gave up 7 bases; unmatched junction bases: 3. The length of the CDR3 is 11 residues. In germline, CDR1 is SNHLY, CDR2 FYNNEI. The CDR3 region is CASHGQGEAFF. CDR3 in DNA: TGTGCCAGCCATGGACAGGGTGAAGCTTTCTTT.

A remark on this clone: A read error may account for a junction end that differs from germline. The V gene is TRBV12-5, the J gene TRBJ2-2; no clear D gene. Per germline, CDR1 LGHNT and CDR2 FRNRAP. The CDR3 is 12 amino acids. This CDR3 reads CASRFGAGELFF. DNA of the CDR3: TGTGCTAGTCGTTTCGGAGCTGGGGAGCTGTTTTTT.

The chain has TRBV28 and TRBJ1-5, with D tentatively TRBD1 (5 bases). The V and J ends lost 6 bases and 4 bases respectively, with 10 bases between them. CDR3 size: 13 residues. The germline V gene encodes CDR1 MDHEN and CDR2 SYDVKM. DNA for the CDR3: TGTGCCAGCAGGCTACAGGAGAATCAGCCCCAGCATTTT. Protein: CASRLQENQPQHF. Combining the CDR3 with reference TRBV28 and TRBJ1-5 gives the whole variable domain DVKVTQSSRYLVKRTGEKVFLECVQDMDHENMFWYRQDPGLGLRLIYFSYDVKMKEKGDIPEGYSVSREKKERFSLILESASTNQTSMYLCASRLQENQPQHFGDGTRLSIL.

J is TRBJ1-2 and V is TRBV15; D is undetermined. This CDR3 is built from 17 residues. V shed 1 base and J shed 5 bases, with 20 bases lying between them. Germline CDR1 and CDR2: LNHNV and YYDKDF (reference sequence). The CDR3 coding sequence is TGTGCCACCAGCAGAGGCCGGCAGGCCGGCCTTGGGTATGGCTACACCTTC. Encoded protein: CATSRGRQAGLGYGYTF.

The CDR3: CASSQLAVPGPQETQYF. The CDR3 nucleotides read TGTGCCAGCAGCCAACTAGCGGTACCCGGCCCCCAAGAGACCCAGTACTTC. The chain recombines TRBV2 with TRBJ2-5; 8 bases fit TRBD2. J was trimmed by 1 base and V by 6 bases; bases with no gene match: 13. CDR3 length equals 17 residues. CDR1 is SNHLY, CDR2 FYNNEI, per germline.

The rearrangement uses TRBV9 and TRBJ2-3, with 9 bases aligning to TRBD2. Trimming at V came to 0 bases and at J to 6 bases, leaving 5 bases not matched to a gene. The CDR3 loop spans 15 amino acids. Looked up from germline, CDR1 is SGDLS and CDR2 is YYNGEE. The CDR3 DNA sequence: TGTGCCAGCAGCGTAGGGACTAGCGAGGTGGATACGCAGTATTTT. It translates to CASSVGTSEVDTQYF.

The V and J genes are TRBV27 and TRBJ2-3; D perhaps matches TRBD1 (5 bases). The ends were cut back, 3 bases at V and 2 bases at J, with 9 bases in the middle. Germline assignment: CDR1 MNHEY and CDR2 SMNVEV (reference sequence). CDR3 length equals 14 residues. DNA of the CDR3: TGTGCCAGCAGTTTCGGCAGGGTCACAGATACGCAGTATTTT. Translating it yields CASSFGRVTDTQYF.

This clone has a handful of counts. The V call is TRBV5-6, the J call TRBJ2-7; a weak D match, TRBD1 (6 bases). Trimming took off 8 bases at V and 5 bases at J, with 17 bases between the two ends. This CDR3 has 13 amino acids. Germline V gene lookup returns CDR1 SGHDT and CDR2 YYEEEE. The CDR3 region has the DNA TGTGCCAGTTCAACCCCAGGGGTAGACGAGCAGTACGTC. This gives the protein CASSTPGVDEQYV.

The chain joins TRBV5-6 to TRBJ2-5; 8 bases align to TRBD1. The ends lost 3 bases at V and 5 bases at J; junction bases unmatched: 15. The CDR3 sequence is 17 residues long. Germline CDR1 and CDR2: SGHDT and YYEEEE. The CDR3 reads CASSSPMDREDWETQYF. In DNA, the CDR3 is TGTGCCAGCAGCTCCCCCATGGACAGGGAAGATTGGGAGACCCAGTACTTC.

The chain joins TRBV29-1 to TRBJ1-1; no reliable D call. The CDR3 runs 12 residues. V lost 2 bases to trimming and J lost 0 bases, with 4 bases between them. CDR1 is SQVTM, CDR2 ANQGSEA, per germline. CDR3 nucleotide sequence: TGCAGCGTTGAAAGAGTGAACACTGAAGCTTTCTTT. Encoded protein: CSVERVNTEAFF.

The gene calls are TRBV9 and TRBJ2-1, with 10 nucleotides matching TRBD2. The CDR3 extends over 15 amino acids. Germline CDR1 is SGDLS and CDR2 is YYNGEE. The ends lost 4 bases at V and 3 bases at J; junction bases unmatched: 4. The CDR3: CASSYGLADYNEQFF. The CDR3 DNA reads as TGTGCCAGCAGCTATGGACTAGCGGACTACAATGAGCAGTTCTTC. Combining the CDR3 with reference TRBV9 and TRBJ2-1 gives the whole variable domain DSGVTQTPKHLITATGQRVTLRCSPRSGDLSVYWYQQSLDQGLQFLIQYYNGEERAKGNILERFSAQQFPDLHSELNLSSLELGDSALYFCASSYGLADYNEQFFGPGTRLTVL.

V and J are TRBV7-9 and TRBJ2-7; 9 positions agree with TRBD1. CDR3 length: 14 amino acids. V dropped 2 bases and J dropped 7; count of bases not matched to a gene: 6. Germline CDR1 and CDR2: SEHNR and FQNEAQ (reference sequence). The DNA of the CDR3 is TGTGCCAGCAGCTTAAGTCCGGGACAGGGTGAGCAGTACTTC. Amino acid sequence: CASSLSPGQGEQYF.

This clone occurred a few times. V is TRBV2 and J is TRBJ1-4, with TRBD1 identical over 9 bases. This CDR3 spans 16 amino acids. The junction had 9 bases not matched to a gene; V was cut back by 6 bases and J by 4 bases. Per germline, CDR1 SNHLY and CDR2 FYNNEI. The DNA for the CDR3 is TGTGCCAGCAGACCGGGACAGGGTTTTTATAATGAAAAACTGTTTTTT. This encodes CASRPGQGFYNEKLFF.

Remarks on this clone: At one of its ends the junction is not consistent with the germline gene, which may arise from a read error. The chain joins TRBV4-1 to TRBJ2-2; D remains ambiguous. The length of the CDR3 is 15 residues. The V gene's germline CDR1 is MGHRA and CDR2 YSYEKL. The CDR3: CASSQDWPNPGELFF. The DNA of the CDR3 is TGCGCCAGCAGCCAAGACTGGCCGAACCCCGGGGAGCTGTTTTTT.

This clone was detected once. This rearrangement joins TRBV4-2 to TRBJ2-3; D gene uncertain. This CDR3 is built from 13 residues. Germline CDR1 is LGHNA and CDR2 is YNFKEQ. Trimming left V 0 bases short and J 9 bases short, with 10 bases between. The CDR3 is CASSQDLLSTQYF. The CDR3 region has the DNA TGTGCCAGCAGCCAAGATCTACTCTCAACGCAGTATTTT.

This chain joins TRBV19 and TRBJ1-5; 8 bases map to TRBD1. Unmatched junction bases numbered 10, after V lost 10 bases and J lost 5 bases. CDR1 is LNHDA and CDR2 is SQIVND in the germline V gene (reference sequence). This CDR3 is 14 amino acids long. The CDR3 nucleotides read TGTGCCACTCGGACCGGACAGGGATATCAGCCCCAGCATTTT. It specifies CATRTGQGYQPQHF.

The CDR3 DNA follows: TGCGCCAGCAGCTTGTGGGCCCTAGCGGGGGTCACCACAGATACGCAGTATTTT. It is translated as CASSLWALAGVTTDTQYF. The V and J genes are TRBV5-1 and TRBJ2-3, with 10 bases aligning to TRBD2. This CDR3 has 18 amino acids. CDR1 and CDR2 from the germline V gene are SGHRS and YFSETQ. The J segment lost 2 bases and the V segment lost 1 base, leaving 10 bases of the junction unmatched.

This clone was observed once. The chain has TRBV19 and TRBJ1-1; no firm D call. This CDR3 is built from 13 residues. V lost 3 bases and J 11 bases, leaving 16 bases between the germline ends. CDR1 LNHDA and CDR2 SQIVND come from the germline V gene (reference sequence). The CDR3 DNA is TGTGCCAGTAGTATCCCCGGGTCTTCGGAGGCTTTCTTT. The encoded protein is CASSIPGSSEAFF.

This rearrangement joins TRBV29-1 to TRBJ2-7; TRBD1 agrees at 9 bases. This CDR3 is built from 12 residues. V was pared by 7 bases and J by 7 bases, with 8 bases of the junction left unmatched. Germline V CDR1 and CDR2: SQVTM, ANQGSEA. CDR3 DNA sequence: TGCAGCGCCGGACAGGGGAACGGGGAGCAGTACGTC. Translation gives CSAGQGNGEQYV.

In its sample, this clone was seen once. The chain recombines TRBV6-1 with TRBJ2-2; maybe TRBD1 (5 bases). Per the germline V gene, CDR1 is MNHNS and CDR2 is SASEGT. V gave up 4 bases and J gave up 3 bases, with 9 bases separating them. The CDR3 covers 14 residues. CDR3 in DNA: TGTGCCAGCAGTGTTAAGGGGTACACCGGGGAGCTGTTTTTT. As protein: CASSVKGYTGELFF.

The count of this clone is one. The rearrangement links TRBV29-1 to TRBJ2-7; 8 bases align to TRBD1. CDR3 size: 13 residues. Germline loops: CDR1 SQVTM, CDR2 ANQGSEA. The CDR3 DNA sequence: TGCAGTGGTCAGGGGGCGAGCTCCTACGAGCAGTACTTC. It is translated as CSGQGASSYEQYF.

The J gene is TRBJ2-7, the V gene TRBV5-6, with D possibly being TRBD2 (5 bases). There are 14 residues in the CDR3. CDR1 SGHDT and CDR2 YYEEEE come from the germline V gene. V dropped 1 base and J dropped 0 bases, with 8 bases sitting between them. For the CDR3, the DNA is TGTGCCAGCAGCTTGTGGACTGGCTCCTACGAGCAGTACGTC. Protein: CASSLWTGSYEQYV.

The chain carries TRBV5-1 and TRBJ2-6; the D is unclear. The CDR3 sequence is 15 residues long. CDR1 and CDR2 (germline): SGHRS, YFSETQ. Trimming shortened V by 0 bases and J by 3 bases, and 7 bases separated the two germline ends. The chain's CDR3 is CASSLETIGANVLTF. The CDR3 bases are TGCGCCAGCAGCTTGGAGACAATTGGGGCCAACGTCCTGACTTTC.

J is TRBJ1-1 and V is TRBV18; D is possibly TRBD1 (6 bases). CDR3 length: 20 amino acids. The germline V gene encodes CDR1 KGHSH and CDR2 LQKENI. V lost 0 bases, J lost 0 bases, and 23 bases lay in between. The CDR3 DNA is TGTGCCAGCTCACCACCGAGGGGTGGACAGAGAAGGCATTTGAACACTGAAGCTTTCTTT. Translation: CASSPPRGGQRRHLNTEAFF.

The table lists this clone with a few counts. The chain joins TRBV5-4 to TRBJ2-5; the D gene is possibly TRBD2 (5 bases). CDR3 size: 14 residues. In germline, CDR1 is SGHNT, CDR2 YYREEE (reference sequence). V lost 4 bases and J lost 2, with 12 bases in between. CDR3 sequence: CASSRPSPQETQYF. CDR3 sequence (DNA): TGTGCCAGCAGCCGGCCTAGCCCTCAAGAGACCCAGTACTTC.

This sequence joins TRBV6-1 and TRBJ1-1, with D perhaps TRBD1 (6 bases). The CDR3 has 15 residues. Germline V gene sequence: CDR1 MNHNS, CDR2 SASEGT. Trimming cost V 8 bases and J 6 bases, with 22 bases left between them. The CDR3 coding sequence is TGTGCCAGCCGGATGGGGGCCCTATTTCGTTCTGAAGCTTTCTTT. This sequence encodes CASRMGALFRSEAFF.

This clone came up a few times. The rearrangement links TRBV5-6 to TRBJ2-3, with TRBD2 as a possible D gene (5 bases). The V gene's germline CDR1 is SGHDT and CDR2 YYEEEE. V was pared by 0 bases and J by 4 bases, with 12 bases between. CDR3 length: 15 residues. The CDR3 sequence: CASSLEFGGADTQYF. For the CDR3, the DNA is TGTGCCAGCAGCTTGGAATTCGGAGGCGCAGATACGCAGTATTTT.

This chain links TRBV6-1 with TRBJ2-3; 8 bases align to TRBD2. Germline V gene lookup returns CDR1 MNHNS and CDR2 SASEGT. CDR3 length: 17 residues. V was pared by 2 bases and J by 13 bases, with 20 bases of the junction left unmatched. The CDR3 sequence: CASSEISGRMNSIGEYF. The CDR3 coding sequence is TGTGCCAGCAGTGAAATCAGCGGGAGAATGAATTCTATCGGGGAGTATTTT.

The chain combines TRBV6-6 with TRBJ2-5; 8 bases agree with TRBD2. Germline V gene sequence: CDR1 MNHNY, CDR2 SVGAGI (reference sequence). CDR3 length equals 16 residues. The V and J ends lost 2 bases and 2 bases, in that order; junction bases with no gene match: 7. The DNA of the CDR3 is TGTGCCAGCAGTTACGGTGGGGTAGCGGGGCAAGAGACCCAGTACTTC. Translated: CASSYGGVAGQETQYF.

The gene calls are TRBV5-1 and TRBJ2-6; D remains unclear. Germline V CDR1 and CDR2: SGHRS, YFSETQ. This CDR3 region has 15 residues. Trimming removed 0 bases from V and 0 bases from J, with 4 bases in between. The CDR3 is CASSLGSSGANVLTF. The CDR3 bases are TGCGCCAGCAGCTTGGGTAGCTCTGGGGCCAACGTCCTGACTTTC.

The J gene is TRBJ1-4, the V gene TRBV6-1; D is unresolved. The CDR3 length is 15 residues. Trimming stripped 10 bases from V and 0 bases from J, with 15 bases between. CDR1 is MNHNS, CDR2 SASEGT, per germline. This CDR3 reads CAIYNHGSTNEKLFF. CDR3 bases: TGTGCCATTTATAACCACGGGTCAACTAATGAAAAACTGTTTTTT.